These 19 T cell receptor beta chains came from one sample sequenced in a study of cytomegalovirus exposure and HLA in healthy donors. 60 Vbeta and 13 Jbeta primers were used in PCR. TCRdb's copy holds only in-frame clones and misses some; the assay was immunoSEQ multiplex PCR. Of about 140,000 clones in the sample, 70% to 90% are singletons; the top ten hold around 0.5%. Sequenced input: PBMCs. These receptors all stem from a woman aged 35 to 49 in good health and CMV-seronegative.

The CDR3 sequence is CASSPGTGTNYEQFF. CDR3 DNA sequence: TGTGCCAGCTCACCTGGGACAGGGACTAATTATGAGCAGTTCTTC. The chain joins TRBV18 to TRBJ2-1; 9 nucleotides agree with TRBD1. The CDR3 consists of 15 residues. CDR1 and CDR2 from the germline V gene are KGHSH and LQKENI. Trimming at V came to 3 bases and at J to 8 bases, leaving 8 bases not matched to a gene.

The CDR3 sequence is CASSFLGAVGNGYTF. In DNA form, the CDR3 reads TGTGCCAGCAGTTTCTTGGGGGCGGTTGGGAATGGCTACACCTTC. The rearrangement links TRBV28 to TRBJ1-2; maybe TRBD1 (6 bases). Germline values: CDR1 MDHEN, CDR2 SYDVKM. Trimming cost V 3 bases and J 6 bases, with 17 bases left between them. This CDR3 is built from 15 residues.

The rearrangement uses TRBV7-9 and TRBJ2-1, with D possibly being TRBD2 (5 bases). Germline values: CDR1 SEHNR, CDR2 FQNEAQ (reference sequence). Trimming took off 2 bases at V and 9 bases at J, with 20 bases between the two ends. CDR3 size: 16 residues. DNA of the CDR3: TGTGCCAGCAGCTTAAAAGGAGGTCTAGGGTCGTTTGAGCAGTTCTTC. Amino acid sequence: CASSLKGGLGSFEQFF.

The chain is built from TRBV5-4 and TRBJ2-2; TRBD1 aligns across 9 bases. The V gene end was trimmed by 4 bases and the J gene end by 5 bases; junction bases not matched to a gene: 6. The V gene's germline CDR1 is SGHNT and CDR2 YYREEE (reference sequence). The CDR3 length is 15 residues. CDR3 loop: CASSPGQGGTGELFF. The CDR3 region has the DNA TGTGCCAGCAGCCCGGGACAGGGTGGAACCGGGGAGCTGTTTTTT.

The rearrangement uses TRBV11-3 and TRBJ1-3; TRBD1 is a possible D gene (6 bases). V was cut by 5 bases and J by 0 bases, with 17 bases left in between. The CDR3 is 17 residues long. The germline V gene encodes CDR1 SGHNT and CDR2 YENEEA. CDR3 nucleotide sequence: TGTGCCAGCAGCCCCACCGACAGGCATTACTCTGGAAACACCATATATTTT. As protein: CASSPTDRHYSGNTIYF.

CDR3 sequence (DNA): TGTGCCAGCAGTGGACAGGGGTCTATGAACACTGAAGCTTTCTTT. Its protein product is CASSGQGSMNTEAFF. This chain connects TRBV2 to TRBJ1-1, with TRBD1 identical over 8 bases. CDR3 size: 15 residues. Trimming at V came to 4 bases and at J to 0 bases, leaving 4 bases not matched to a gene. The germline V gene encodes CDR1 SNHLY and CDR2 FYNNEI.

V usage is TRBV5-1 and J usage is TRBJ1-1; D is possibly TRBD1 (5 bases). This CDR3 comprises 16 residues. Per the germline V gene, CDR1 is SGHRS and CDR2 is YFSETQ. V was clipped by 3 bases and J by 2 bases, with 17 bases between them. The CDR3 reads CASSWGGPGTNTEAFF. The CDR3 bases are TGCGCCAGCAGCTGGGGGGGACCGGGGACCAACACTGAAGCTTTCTTT.

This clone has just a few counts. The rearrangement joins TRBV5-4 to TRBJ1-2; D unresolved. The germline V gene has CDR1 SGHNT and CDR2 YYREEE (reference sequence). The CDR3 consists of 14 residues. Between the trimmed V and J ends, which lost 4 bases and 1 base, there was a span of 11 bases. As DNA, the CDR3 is TGTGCCAGCAGCACTGAATCGATTAACTATGGCTACACCTTC. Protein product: CASSTESINYGYTF.

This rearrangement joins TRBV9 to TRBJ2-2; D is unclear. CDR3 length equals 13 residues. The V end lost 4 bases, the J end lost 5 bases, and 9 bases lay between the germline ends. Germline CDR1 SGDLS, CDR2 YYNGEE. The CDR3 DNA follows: TGTGCCAGCAGCCCAGACACGACCGGGGAGCTGTTTTTT. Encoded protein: CASSPDTTGELFF.

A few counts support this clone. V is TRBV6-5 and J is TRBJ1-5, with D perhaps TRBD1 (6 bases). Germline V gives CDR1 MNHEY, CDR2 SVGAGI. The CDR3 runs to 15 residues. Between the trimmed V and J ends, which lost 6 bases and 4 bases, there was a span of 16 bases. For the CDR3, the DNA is TGTGCCAGCAGCAGGGGAGTGGGATCGAATCAGCCCCAGCATTTT. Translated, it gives CASSRGVGSNQPQHF.

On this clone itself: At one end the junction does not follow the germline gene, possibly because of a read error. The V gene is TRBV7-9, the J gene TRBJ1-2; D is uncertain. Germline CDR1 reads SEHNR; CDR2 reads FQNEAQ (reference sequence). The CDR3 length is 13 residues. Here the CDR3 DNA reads TGTTCCAGCAGCCAGACTCAACCTTATGGCTACACCTTC. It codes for CSSSQTQPYGYTF.

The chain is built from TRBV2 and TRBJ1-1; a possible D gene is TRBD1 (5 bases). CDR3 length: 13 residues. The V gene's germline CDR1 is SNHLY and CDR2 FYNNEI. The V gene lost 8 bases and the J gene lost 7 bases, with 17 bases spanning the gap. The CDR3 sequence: CASQNTGVIEAFF. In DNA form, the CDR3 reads TGTGCCAGCCAAAACACAGGCGTAATTGAAGCTTTCTTT.

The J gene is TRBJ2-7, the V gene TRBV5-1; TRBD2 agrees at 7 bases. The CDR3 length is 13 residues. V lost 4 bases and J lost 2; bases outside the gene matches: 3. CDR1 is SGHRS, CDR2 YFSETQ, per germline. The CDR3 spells CASSPSGTYEQYF. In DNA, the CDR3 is TGCGCCAGCAGCCCCAGCGGGACCTACGAGCAGTACTTC.

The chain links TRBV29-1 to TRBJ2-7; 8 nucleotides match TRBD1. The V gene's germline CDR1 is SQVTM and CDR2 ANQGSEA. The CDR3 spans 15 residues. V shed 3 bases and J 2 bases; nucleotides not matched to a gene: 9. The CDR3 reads CSVERGQGAAYEQYF. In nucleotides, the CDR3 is TGCAGCGTTGAGAGGGGCCAGGGGGCAGCCTACGAGCAGTACTTC.

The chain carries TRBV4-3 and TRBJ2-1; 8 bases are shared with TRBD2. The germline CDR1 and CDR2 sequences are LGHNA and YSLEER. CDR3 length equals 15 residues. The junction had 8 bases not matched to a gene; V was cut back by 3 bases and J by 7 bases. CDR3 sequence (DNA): TGCGCCAGCAGCCAGGAGGCGGGAGGTGGGAATGAGCAGTTCTTC. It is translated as CASSQEAGGGNEQFF.

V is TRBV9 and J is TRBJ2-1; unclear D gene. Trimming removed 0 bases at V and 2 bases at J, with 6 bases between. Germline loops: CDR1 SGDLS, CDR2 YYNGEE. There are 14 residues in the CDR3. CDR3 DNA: TGTGCCAGCAGCGTAGACCTAACCTACAATGAGCAGTTCTTC. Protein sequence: CASSVDLTYNEQFF.

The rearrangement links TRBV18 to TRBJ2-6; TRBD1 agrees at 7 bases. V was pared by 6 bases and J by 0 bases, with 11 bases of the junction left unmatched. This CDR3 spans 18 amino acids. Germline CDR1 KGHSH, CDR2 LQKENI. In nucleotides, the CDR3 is TGTGCCAGCTCCCCTATCTGGGACAGTGTCTCTGGGGCCAACGTCCTGACTTTC. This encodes CASSPIWDSVSGANVLTF.

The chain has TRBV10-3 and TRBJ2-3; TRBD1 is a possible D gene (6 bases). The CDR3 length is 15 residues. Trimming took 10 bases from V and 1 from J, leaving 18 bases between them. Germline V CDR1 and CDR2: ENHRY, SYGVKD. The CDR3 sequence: CATFGSRGGTDTQYF. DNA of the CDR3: TGTGCCACCTTCGGGTCCAGGGGAGGCACAGATACGCAGTATTTT.

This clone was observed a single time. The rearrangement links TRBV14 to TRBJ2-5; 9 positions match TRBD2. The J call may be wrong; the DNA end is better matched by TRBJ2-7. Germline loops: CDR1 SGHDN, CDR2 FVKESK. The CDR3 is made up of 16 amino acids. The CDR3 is CASSPWGSGRDHEQYF. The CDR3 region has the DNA TGTGCCAGCAGCCCCTGGGGTAGCGGGAGAGATCACGAGCAGTACTTC.